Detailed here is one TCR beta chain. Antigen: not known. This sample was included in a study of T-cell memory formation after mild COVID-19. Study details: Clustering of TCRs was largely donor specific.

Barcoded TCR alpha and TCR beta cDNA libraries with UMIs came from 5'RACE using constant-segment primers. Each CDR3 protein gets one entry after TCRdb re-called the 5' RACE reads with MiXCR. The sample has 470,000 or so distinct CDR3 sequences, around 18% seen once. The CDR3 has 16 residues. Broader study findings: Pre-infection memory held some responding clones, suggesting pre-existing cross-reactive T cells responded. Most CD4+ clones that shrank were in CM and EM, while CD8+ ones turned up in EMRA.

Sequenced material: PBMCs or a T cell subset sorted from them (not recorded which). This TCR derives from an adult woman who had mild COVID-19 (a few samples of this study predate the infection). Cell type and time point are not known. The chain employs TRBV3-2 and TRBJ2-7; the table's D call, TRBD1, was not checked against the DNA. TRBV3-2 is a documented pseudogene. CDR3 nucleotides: TGTGCCAGCAGCCAGAGGCCGGGACAGGTATCCGACGAGCAGTACTTC. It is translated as CASSQRPGQVSDEQYF.